These 29 T cell receptor beta chains originate from one sample sequenced in a study of a mutant IDH1 vaccine in newly diagnosed glioma. Specified time point: baseline, week 1 (first vaccination visit). The treatment denotes: pre-vaccination baseline after standard-of-care therapy. Clones were read by immunoSEQ multiplex PCR, and TCRdb kept only the in-frame ones, dropping some. The sample has about 68,000 clones, 75% to 85% seen once; the top ten hold roughly 8.2%. The sequencing used PBMCs, collected from a glioma patient treated with radiotherapy, temozolomide or both. All receptors derive from a man aged 45 to 65 with glioma.

J is TRBJ1-3 and V is TRBV9, with D unresolved. CDR3 length: 14 amino acids. Trimming took 4 bases from V and 0 from J, leaving 8 bases between them. Germline V gene sequence: CDR1 SGDLS, CDR2 YYNGEE. CDR3: CASSTQSSGNTIYF. The DNA for the CDR3 is TGTGCCAGCAGCACACAGAGCTCTGGAAACACCATATATTTT.

This clone was observed a handful of times. V and J are TRBV30 and TRBJ1-2; D gene ambiguous. V was cut by 0 bases and J by 8 bases, with 10 bases left in between. There are 12 residues in the CDR3. CDR1 is GTSNPN, CDR2 SVGIG, per germline (reference sequence). The CDR3 spells CAWSVGPDGYTF. CDR3 nucleotides: TGTGCCTGGAGTGTGGGCCCGGACGGCTACACCTTC.

The rearrangement joins TRBV19 to TRBJ2-3; D gene unclear. The germline V gene encodes CDR1 LNHDA and CDR2 SQIVND (reference sequence). V dropped 4 bases and J dropped 0 bases, with 11 bases sitting between them. CDR3 length equals 15 residues. This chain's CDR3 is CASSTQPASTDTQYF. CDR3 in DNA: TGTGCCAGTAGTACCCAGCCCGCTAGCACAGATACGCAGTATTTT. The variable domain in full, with the rest retrieved from reference TRBV19 and TRBJ2-3, is DGGITQSPKYLFRKEGQNVTLSCEQNLNHDAMYWYRQDPGQGLRLIYYSQIVNDFQKGDIAEGYSVSREKKESFPLTVTSAQKNPTAFYLCASSTQPASTDTQYFGPGTRLTVL.

The chain recombines TRBV11-3 with TRBJ2-1; no firm D call. The CDR3 extends over 12 amino acids. Trimming took 5 bases from V and 9 from J, leaving 11 bases between them. Germline CDR1 and CDR2: SGHNT and YENEEA. As DNA, the CDR3 is TGTGCCAGCAGCCCGCCAGCCGGTGAGCAGTTCTTC. Amino acid sequence: CASSPPAGEQFF.

V gene TRBV10-3 combines with J gene TRBJ2-5; D possibly corresponds to TRBD1 (7 bases). Germline V CDR1 and CDR2: ENHRY, SYGVKD. Trimming took 8 bases from V and 2 from J, leaving 12 bases between them. The CDR3 extends over 13 amino acids. The CDR3 DNA reads TGTGCCATCGGGGGGACAGTTCAAGAGACCCAGTACTTC. Translating gives CAIGGTVQETQYF.

This sequence joins TRBV28 and TRBJ1-2; perhaps TRBD1 as D (5 bases). The V and J ends lost 4 bases and 2 bases respectively, with 20 bases between them. The germline V gene has CDR1 MDHEN and CDR2 SYDVKM. The CDR3 loop spans 17 amino acids. The CDR3 DNA reads as TGTGCCAGCAGTTCTTCCTTTGAGGGGTGGTGGAACTATGGCTACACCTTC. This sequence encodes CASSSSFEGWWNYGYTF.

The chain recombines TRBV27 with TRBJ2-7, with 7 bases fitting TRBD1. Germline V lookup: CDR1 MNHEY, CDR2 SMNVEV (reference sequence). The CDR3 totals 14 residues. The V and J ends lost 6 bases and 7 bases, in that order; junction bases with no gene match: 12. DNA of the CDR3: TGTGCCAGCAGACAGGGACAGTCCCGAGGAGAGCAGTACTTC. Translation: CASRQGQSRGEQYF.

The chain links TRBV5-1 to TRBJ2-5, with D maybe TRBD2 (7 bases). Trimming took 2 bases from V and 5 from J, leaving 16 bases between them. The CDR3 has 15 residues. Germline CDR1 reads SGHRS; CDR2 reads YFSETQ. The CDR3 sequence: CASSFTGGAGETQYF. The CDR3 DNA reads TGCGCCAGCAGCTTTACTGGGGGGGCCGGGGAGACCCAGTACTTC.

This chain joins TRBV23-1 and TRBJ2-5; D not resolved. TRBV23-1 counts as an open reading frame of uncertain function. V lost 2 bases and J 14 bases, leaving 6 bases between the germline ends. CDR3 size: 9 residues. The DNA for the CDR3 is TGCGCCAGCAGTCAACAATCTTACTTC. Its translation is CASSQQSYF.

Worth noting for this clone: The sample holds other DNA sequences that translate to the same CDR3. V gene TRBV7-9 combines with J gene TRBJ1-1; possible D gene TRBD1, 5 bases. Per germline, CDR1 SEHNR and CDR2 FQNEAQ (reference sequence). Deletions cut 2 bases from V and 1 base from J, with 8 bases between. The CDR3 runs 14 residues. CDR3 coding DNA: TGTGCCAGCAGCTTACAGGGTCGGAACACTGAAGCTTTCTTT. This translates into CASSLQGRNTEAFF. The whole variable domain, filled in from reference TRBV7-9 and TRBJ1-1, reads DTGVSQNPRHKITKRGQNVTFRCDPISEHNRLYWYRQTLGQGPEFLTYFQNEAQLEKSRLLSDRFSAERPKGSFSTLEIQRTEQGDSAMYLCASSLQGRNTEAFFGQGTRLTVV.

The chain has TRBV5-1 and TRBJ2-7; the match to TRBD1 covers 7 bases. Losses at the gene ends were 0 bases for V and 7 bases for J; bases not matched to a gene: 4. Germline assignment: CDR1 SGHRS and CDR2 YFSETQ. The CDR3 length is 13 residues. Written as DNA, the CDR3 is TGCGCCAGCAGCTTGGCGACAGGGAAAGAGCAGTACTTC. It is translated as CASSLATGKEQYF.

In this sample, this clone turned up a few times. The CDR3 region has the DNA TGTGCCAGCAGTCCCCGGACGGTGAACACTGAAGCTTTCTTT. It is translated as CASSPRTVNTEAFF. This chain joins TRBV2 and TRBJ1-1; D call uncertain. CDR3 length equals 14 residues. Germline V lookup: CDR1 SNHLY, CDR2 FYNNEI. Trimming took off 5 bases at V and 0 bases at J, with 10 bases between the two ends.

The V and J genes are TRBV5-6 and TRBJ2-7; 7 bases match TRBD1. V shed 0 bases, J shed 2 bases, and the junction held 2 bases outside the gene matches. CDR3 length equals 14 residues. Germline CDR1 is SGHDT and CDR2 is YYEEEE. CDR3 DNA: TGTGCCAGCAGCTTGGGACAGGGCCCCTACGAGCAGTACTTC. Encoded protein: CASSLGQGPYEQYF.

The chain couples TRBV6-5 to TRBJ2-2, with D possibly TRBD1 on 5 matching bases. CDR3 length: 15 residues. Germline CDR1 reads MNHEY; CDR2 reads SVGAGI. Trimming cost V 5 bases and J 1 base, with 11 bases left between them. This CDR3 is CASSPGALNTGELFF. The DNA for the CDR3 is TGTGCCAGCAGTCCTGGGGCTTTGAACACCGGGGAGCTGTTTTTT.

The chain couples TRBV6-4 to TRBJ2-3, with 9 bases fitting TRBD1. The CDR3 totals 15 residues. CDR1 and CDR2 from the germline V gene are MRHNA and SNTAGT. J gave up 4 bases and V 2 bases, and 4 bases lay outside the gene matches. The CDR3 region has the DNA TGTGCCAGCAGTGACACTACAGGGGGCGCAGATACGCAGTATTTT. Its translation is CASSDTTGGADTQYF.

This chain joins TRBV7-2 and TRBJ2-7; TRBD1 matches 8 bases. Germline-derived CDR1 and CDR2 are SGHTA and FQGNSA. V gave up 4 bases and J gave up 4 bases; unmatched junction bases: 6. This CDR3 has 14 amino acids. CDR3 amino acids: CASSSWDRQYEQYF. The CDR3 DNA reads TGTGCCAGCAGCTCCTGGGACAGGCAGTACGAGCAGTACTTC.

The rearrangement joins TRBV7-9 to TRBJ1-2; 9 bases line up with TRBD1. The CDR3 spans 14 residues. CDR1 SEHNR and CDR2 FQNEAQ come from the germline V gene (reference sequence). Trimming removed 1 base from V and 6 bases from J; junction bases left unmatched: 3. Written as DNA, the CDR3 is TGTGCCAGCAGCTTAGACAGGGGGCCGGATGGCTACACCTTC. Its protein is CASSLDRGPDGYTF.

The genes are TRBV9 and TRBJ1-6, with 9 bases fitting TRBD1. Germline V lookup: CDR1 SGDLS, CDR2 YYNGEE. V shed 0 bases, J shed 9 bases, and the junction held 4 bases outside the gene matches. The CDR3 covers 15 residues. Here the CDR3 reads CASSVGGQGASPLHF. The CDR3 nucleotides read TGTGCCAGCAGCGTAGGGGGACAGGGTGCTTCACCCCTCCACTTT.

The genes are TRBV5-8 and TRBJ2-1, with D hard to call. The germline V and J ends were trimmed by 6 bases and 2 bases, with 6 bases remaining between them. Germline V CDR1 and CDR2: SGHTS, YDEGEE. This CDR3 contains 12 residues. CDR3 in amino acids: CASTLTYNEQFF. As DNA, the CDR3 is TGTGCCAGCACCCTTACCTACAATGAGCAGTTCTTC.

V and J are TRBV4-1 and TRBJ1-1, with D possibly matching TRBD1 (5 bases). Trimming pared 5 bases from V and 4 bases from J, leaving 11 bases between. The V gene's germline CDR1 is MGHRA and CDR2 YSYEKL. This CDR3 spans 13 amino acids. CDR3 coding DNA: TGCGCCAGCAGCAGTCAGGGTTCCACTGAAGCTTTCTTT. It specifies CASSSQGSTEAFF.

This chain joins TRBV5-1 and TRBJ1-1, with a possible D match to TRBD1 (5 bases). This CDR3 has 16 amino acids. The germline V gene has CDR1 SGHRS and CDR2 YFSETQ. V was pared by 2 bases and J by 0 bases, with 14 bases between. CDR3 bases: TGCGCCAGCAGCTTAGGTGGGGGGACCTTGAACACTGAAGCTTTCTTT. It translates to CASSLGGGTLNTEAFF.

This chain links TRBV5-1 with TRBJ2-5, with D unclear. The CDR3 runs 13 residues. Germline V CDR1 and CDR2: SGHRS, YFSETQ. The V and J ends lost 3 bases and 1 base respectively, with 7 bases between them. CDR3 DNA sequence: TGCGCCAGCAGCTCGACGGTCCAAGAGACCCAGTACTTC. Translation gives CASSSTVQETQYF. Combining the CDR3 with reference TRBV5-1 and TRBJ2-5 gives the whole variable domain KAGVTQTPRYLIKTRGQQVTLSCSPISGHRSVSWYQQTPGQGLQFLFEYFSETQRNKGNFPGRFSGRQFSNSRSEMNVSTLELGDSALYLCASSSTVQETQYFGPGTRLLVL.

The rearrangement uses TRBV19 and TRBJ1-3; maybe TRBD1 (5 bases). CDR3 size: 16 residues. Trimming left V 3 bases short and J 2 bases short, with 14 bases between. Germline values: CDR1 LNHDA, CDR2 SQIVND (reference sequence). CDR3 sequence reads: CASSIRDGGAGNTIYF. The CDR3 DNA is TGTGCCAGTAGTATCAGGGACGGAGGCGCTGGAAACACCATATATTTT.

The genes are TRBV13 and TRBJ2-7; 8 bases agree with TRBD1. Germline lookup yields CDR1 PRHDT and CDR2 FYEKMQ (reference sequence). The CDR3 is made up of 16 amino acids. With 1 base clipped from V and 4 bases from J, the junction kept 9 bases outside the gene matches. The CDR3 here is CASSLAQGAYSYEQYF. CDR3 sequence (DNA): TGTGCCAGCAGCTTAGCCCAGGGGGCGTATTCATACGAGCAGTACTTC.

J is TRBJ2-5 and V is TRBV7-9; unclear D gene. The length of the CDR3 is 12 residues. The V and J ends lost 5 bases and 0 bases respectively, with 4 bases between them. Germline loops: CDR1 SEHNR, CDR2 FQNEAQ (reference sequence). CDR3 in amino acids: CASSPNQETQYF. The CDR3 nucleotides read TGTGCCAGCAGCCCAAACCAAGAGACCCAGTACTTC.

There are a few counts of this clone. The chain has TRBV5-4 and TRBJ2-1; tentatively, D is TRBD2 (6 bases). Germline values: CDR1 SGHNT, CDR2 YYREEE (reference sequence). V gave up 4 bases and J gave up 0 bases, with 14 bases separating them. The length of the CDR3 is 16 residues. Written as DNA, the CDR3 is TGTGCCAGCAGCACCGTTTCGGGGGTCTCCTACAATGAGCAGTTCTTC. This encodes CASSTVSGVSYNEQFF.

This chain connects TRBV27 to TRBJ1-1; D is ambiguous. This CDR3 is built from 15 residues. Germline V gene sequence: CDR1 MNHEY, CDR2 SMNVEV (reference sequence). Trimming cost V 3 bases and J 7 bases, with 18 bases left between them. DNA of the CDR3: TGTGCCAGCAGTTTCACGCCCCCTCGGGGTAGTGAAGCTTTCTTT. Its translation: CASSFTPPRGSEAFF.

The CDR3 sequence: CATTGTADNQPQHF. Written as DNA, the CDR3 is TGCGCCACCACCGGGACGGCGGACAATCAGCCCCAGCATTTT. V and J are TRBV10-2 and TRBJ1-5; a weak D match, TRBD1 (5 bases). The ends were cut back, 10 bases at V and 3 bases at J, with 16 bases in the middle. This CDR3 is 14 amino acids long. Per the germline V gene, CDR1 is WSHSY and CDR2 is SAAADI.

The chain uses TRBV27 and TRBJ2-5, with TRBD1 identical over 9 bases. Germline CDR1 MNHEY, CDR2 SMNVEV (reference sequence). J gave up 5 bases and V 2 bases, and 3 bases lay outside the gene matches. The CDR3 runs to 14 residues. This CDR3 reads CASSLNRGQETQYF. CDR3 DNA: TGTGCCAGCAGTTTAAACAGGGGGCAGGAGACCCAGTACTTC.